The subject of this entry is one T cell receptor beta chain. This entry belongs to a study of early T cells in non-severe SARS-CoV-2 infection. The CDR3 runs 12 residues. CDR1 SGHKS and CDR2 YYEKEE come from the germline V gene (reference sequence). V lost 0 bases to trimming and J lost 7 bases, with 7 bases between them. Molecules of cDNA were individually given unique molecular identifiers that were attached to them. MiXCR was run by TCRdb on the 5' RACE reads, yielding one entry per CDR3 protein. Here the sample spans under 70,000 distinct CDR3 sequences, 13% being singletons. The material was whole blood, obtained at baseline. The chain combines TRBV5-5 with TRBJ1-1; a weak D match, TRBD1 (6 bases). The sequence derives from an adult who was a healthcare worker with PCR-confirmed SARS-CoV-2 infection or an uninfected control (not recorded which). Written as DNA, the CDR3 is TGTGCCAGCAGCTTGGAGGGGGTTGAAGCTTTCTTT. Its protein is CASSLEGVEAFF.